The text below deals with one T cell receptor (beta chain). Per germline, CDR1 MNHEY and CDR2 SMNVEV (reference sequence). Trimming cost V 5 bases and J 6 bases; bases outside gene matches: 19. This CDR3 is built from 19 residues. The sample is drawn from a study of T cell responses to AZD1222 COVID-19 vaccine. Measured with immunoSEQ multiplex PCR; TCRdb has only the in-frame clones, and not every one. The table lists roughly 140,000 clones, approximately 93% of them singletons. The genes are TRBV27 and TRBJ1-5, with 10 bases matching TRBD1. The receptor was derived from an adult who had recovered from COVID-19. This material consisted of peripheral blood, taken after recovery from COVID-19. CDR3 DNA sequence: TGTGCCAGCAGTCCTCCCAGGACCGGGGACAGGGGATTCTCTCAGCCCCAGCATTTT. Translation gives CASSPPRTGDRGFSQPQHF.